The T cell receptor (beta chain) described here comes from a study of blood T cell repertoires in COVID-19. Turning to the study itself: Samples came from the United States, Italy and Spain, spanning acute and convalescent COVID-19. Nucleic acid was either cDNA or gDNA, and it came from T cells, B-cell-depleted T cells, or PBMCs.

Produced via immunoSEQ multiplex PCR; TCRdb's table is partial and in-frame only. This table has about 130,000 clones, more than 70% appearing once. The CDR3 sequence is 15 residues long. CDR1 is MDHEN and CDR2 is SYDVKM in the germline V gene. V lost 7 bases and J lost 10, with 23 bases in between. The chain has TRBV28 and TRBJ2-1; D might be TRBD2 (6 bases). The sequence came from a man aged 45-65 years with acute or convalescent COVID-19. Input material: peripheral blood. This CDR3 reads CASTEDLAGKGEQFF. DNA for the CDR3: TGTGCCAGCACCGAGGACTTGGCGGGGAAGGGGGAGCAGTTCTTC.